This TCR beta chain was identified during a study of blood T cell repertoires in COVID-19. Study information: Samples representing acute and convalescent COVID-19 were sourced from the United States, Italy and Spain.

The length of the CDR3 is 14 residues. Per the germline V gene, CDR1 is MNHEY and CDR2 is SMNVEV (reference sequence). The V gene end was trimmed by 5 bases and the J gene end by 7 bases; junction bases not matched to a gene: 6. Original analysis: Scientists estimated how many nucleated cells there were by amplifying reference gene primers. Sequenced by immunoSEQ multiplex PCR; TCRdb stores in-frame clones only, minus some. Clone size and V and J calls were adopted from that table, with D and trimming inferred from the DNA. The table lists about 190,000 clones, approximately 87% of them singletons. Sequencing input: peripheral blood. The TCR sequence derives from a woman between 65 and 79 years old with COVID-19, enrolled during active disease. The V call is TRBV27, the J call TRBJ2-2; 8 nucleotides agree with TRBD2. The CDR3 reads CASSLGLGVGELFF. As DNA, the CDR3 is TGTGCCAGCAGTCTGGGACTAGGGGTCGGGGAGCTGTTTTTT.